The next 27 T cell receptor beta chains were all read from a single sample in a study of a mutant IDH1 vaccine in newly diagnosed glioma. The time point was: week 5, during vaccination. The vaccine gave 300 ug of a 20-mer mutant IDH1 peptide subcutaneously per dose. The antigens of these receptors remain unknown. Sequenced by immunoSEQ multiplex PCR; TCRdb stores in-frame clones only, minus some. This table holds under 70,000 clones, about 88% found once. The specimen comprised PBMCs, sampled from a glioma patient whose treatment included an IDH1 peptide vaccine. The receptor source for this set is a woman between 50 and 59 years old with glioma.

The chain joins TRBV10-3 to TRBJ2-7; D is unresolved. Germline V gene lookup returns CDR1 ENHRY and CDR2 SYGVKD. This CDR3 has 12 residues. V gave up 3 bases and J gave up 0 bases, with 3 bases separating them. The CDR3 here is CAISDSSYEQYF. CDR3 DNA: TGTGCCATCAGTGACAGCTCCTACGAGCAGTACTTC.

This chain joins TRBV12-5 and TRBJ1-1; D gene uncertain. Trimming pared 3 bases from V and 0 bases from J, leaving 5 bases between. This CDR3 is 13 amino acids long. From germline, CDR1 is LGHNT and CDR2 FRNRAP. CDR3 amino acids: CASGFRVNTEAFF. In DNA form, the CDR3 reads TGTGCTAGTGGTTTTAGGGTGAACACTGAAGCTTTCTTT.

The chain employs TRBV5-1 and TRBJ2-3; TRBD2 aligns across 9 bases. The germline gives CDR1 SGHRS, CDR2 YFSETQ. V trimming: 4 bases; J trimming: 1 base; junction bases outside the gene matches: 7. CDR3 length equals 16 residues. This chain's CDR3 is CASSPGTSSGTDTQYF. CDR3 bases: TGCGCCAGCAGCCCCGGGACTAGCTCCGGCACAGATACGCAGTATTTT.

The V gene is TRBV5-6, the J gene TRBJ2-1, with a possible D match to TRBD1 (6 bases). V lost 4 bases and J lost 5, with 16 bases in between. The CDR3 sequence is 15 residues long. From germline, CDR1 is SGHDT and CDR2 YYEEEE. The CDR3 reads CASSRSWTDNNEQFF. The CDR3 region has the DNA TGTGCCAGCAGCAGAAGCTGGACAGACAACAATGAGCAGTTCTTC.

Only one count was recorded for this clone. The rearrangement uses TRBV28 and TRBJ1-5; 10 bases fit TRBD1. J lost 5 bases, V lost 2 bases, and 12 bases had no gene match. Per the germline V gene, CDR1 is MDHEN and CDR2 is SYDVKM. This CDR3 spans 18 amino acids. The chain's CDR3 is CASSLGLAGQGPYQPQHF. In DNA form, the CDR3 reads TGTGCCAGCAGTTTAGGACTAGCGGGACAGGGGCCTTATCAGCCCCAGCATTTT.

This clone was seen more than once but under ten times. The chain employs TRBV19 and TRBJ2-2; 8 bases are shared with TRBD1. V lost 1 base and J lost 1; bases outside the gene matches: 2. Germline CDR1 is LNHDA and CDR2 is SQIVND (reference sequence). The CDR3 covers 16 residues. The CDR3: CASSIVGQVNTGELFF. The CDR3 DNA is TGTGCCAGTAGTATAGTGGGACAGGTGAACACCGGGGAGCTGTTTTTT.

J is TRBJ2-1 and V is TRBV14, with D perhaps assigned TRBD1 or TRBD2 (5 bases each). Between the trimmed V and J ends, which lost 0 bases and 15 bases, there was a span of 15 bases. This CDR3 spans 13 amino acids. Germline V lookup: CDR1 SGHDN, CDR2 FVKESK. CDR3 DNA: TGTGCCAGCAGCCAAGATCGAGGGGAAGGTCGGTTCTTC. Translating gives CASSQDRGEGRFF.

The rearrangement links TRBV6-1 to TRBJ1-5; D not resolved. The V end was cut by 9 bases, the J end by 0 bases, with 15 bases between. The CDR3 extends over 15 amino acids. The germline gives CDR1 MNHNS, CDR2 SASEGT. Written as DNA, the CDR3 is TGTGCCAGTCAGGTCAACCCGTATAGCAATCAGCCCCAGCATTTT. Translation gives CASQVNPYSNQPQHF.

This clone was counted a single time. The rearrangement joins TRBV5-1 to TRBJ1-5; D is perhaps TRBD1 (6 bases). Deletions cut 2 bases from V and 0 bases from J, with 12 bases between. This CDR3 has 16 residues. Germline values: CDR1 SGHRS, CDR2 YFSETQ. The CDR3 protein is CASSFSTGNSNQPQHF. CDR3 bases: TGCGCCAGCAGCTTTTCGACAGGAAATAGCAATCAGCCCCAGCATTTT.

The gene calls are TRBV10-3 and TRBJ1-1, with D uncertain. V gave up 2 bases and J gave up 10 bases, with 11 bases separating them. This CDR3 region has 12 residues. CDR1 and CDR2 from the germline V gene are ENHRY and SYGVKD. CDR3 protein: CAISERYYGAFF. As DNA, the CDR3 is TGTGCCATCAGTGAGAGATACTACGGAGCTTTCTTT.

V is TRBV5-6 and J is TRBJ1-2, with TRBD1 matching over 8 bases. Germline CDR1 is SGHDT and CDR2 is YYEEEE. Trimming at V came to 3 bases and at J to 4 bases, leaving 2 bases not matched to a gene. The CDR3 spans 13 residues. The CDR3 is CASSSDRGYGYTF. CDR3 in DNA: TGTGCCAGCAGCTCTGACAGGGGCTATGGCTACACCTTC.

The V gene is TRBV9, the J gene TRBJ2-1, with D uncertain. Germline V CDR1 and CDR2: SGDLS, YYNGEE. The CDR3 is 17 amino acids. Trimming pared 3 bases from V and 0 bases from J, leaving 16 bases between. The CDR3 is CASSGTSNPSSYNEQFF. For the CDR3, the DNA is TGTGCCAGCAGCGGTACCTCCAACCCCAGCTCCTACAATGAGCAGTTCTTC.

This clone was recorded only once. CDR3: CASSLERVRGTIYF. CDR3 nucleotide sequence: TGTGCCAGCAGCTTAGAGCGGGTTCGTGGCACCATATATTTT. The chain employs TRBV11-2 and TRBJ1-3; D is unclear. Trimming stripped 0 bases from V and 9 bases from J, with 12 bases between. From germline, CDR1 is SGHAT and CDR2 FQNNGV. The CDR3 has 14 amino acids.

The chain recombines TRBV19 with TRBJ2-3; D is ambiguous. V lost 7 bases and J lost 2, with 10 bases in between. Looked up from germline, CDR1 is LNHDA and CDR2 is SQIVND (reference sequence). The CDR3 is 13 amino acids. CDR3 protein: CASTISVTDTQYF. The CDR3, as DNA: TGTGCCAGTACCATTTCCGTCACAGATACGCAGTATTTT.

The DNA for the CDR3 is TGTGCCAGTAGTACCGGGGGGGCGGGAGAGACCCAGTACTTC. Translation: CASSTGGAGETQYF. This chain uses TRBV19 with TRBJ2-5; 8 bases match TRBD2. In germline, CDR1 is LNHDA, CDR2 SQIVND (reference sequence). This CDR3 has 14 amino acids. The J segment lost 4 bases and the V segment lost 4 bases, leaving 5 bases of the junction unmatched. Full variable domain (missing parts from reference TRBV19 and TRBJ2-5): DGGITQSPKYLFRKEGQNVTLSCEQNLNHDAMYWYRQDPGQGLRLIYYSQIVNDFQKGDIAEGYSVSREKKESFPLTVTSAQKNPTAFYLCASSTGGAGETQYFGPGTRLLVL.

The V and J genes are TRBV27 and TRBJ2-2, with 11 nucleotides matching TRBD2. The CDR3 runs to 17 residues. V trimming: 3 bases; J trimming: 0 bases; junction bases outside the gene matches: 3. The germline gives CDR1 MNHEY, CDR2 SMNVEV (reference sequence). CDR3 sequence reads: CASSLTSGTSNTGELFF. CDR3 DNA: TGTGCCAGCAGTTTGACTAGCGGGACCTCGAACACCGGGGAGCTGTTTTTT.

The gene calls are TRBV25-1 and TRBJ2-7; 7 nucleotides line up with TRBD2. With V trimmed by 2 bases and J by 2 bases, 3 bases remained unmatched. This CDR3 region has 14 residues. Germline V CDR1 and CDR2: MGHDK, SYGVNS. The CDR3 sequence is CASSEKSGTYEQYF. CDR3 DNA: TGTGCCAGCAGTGAAAAAAGCGGGACCTACGAGCAGTACTTC.

This clone was observed a single time. In DNA, the CDR3 is TGTGCCAGCTCATTCAGGGCTGAAGCTTTCTTT. Protein product: CASSFRAEAFF. The V call is TRBV18, the J call TRBJ1-1, with TRBD1 as a possible D gene (5 bases). With 5 bases removed from V and 6 bases from J, the gap between germline ends came to 7 bases. The CDR3 totals 11 residues. Germline V gives CDR1 KGHSH, CDR2 LQKENI.

The chain combines TRBV11-2 with TRBJ2-1; 7 bases agree with TRBD1. The junction had 8 bases not matched to a gene; V was cut back by 8 bases and J by 7 bases. This CDR3 comprises 13 residues. Germline-derived CDR1 and CDR2 are SGHAT and FQNNGV. CDR3 region: CASATGKRNEQFF. The CDR3 DNA reads TGTGCCAGCGCGACAGGGAAACGAAATGAGCAGTTCTTC.

This chain links TRBV28 with TRBJ2-1; TRBD2 matches at 14 bases. Trimming at V came to 8 bases and at J to 4 bases, leaving 10 bases not matched to a gene. From germline, CDR1 is MDHEN and CDR2 SYDVKM. This CDR3 region has 17 residues. CDR3 region: CASGRGGLAGAYNEQFF. The DNA for the CDR3 is TGTGCCAGCGGACGGGGGGGACTAGCGGGGGCTTACAATGAGCAGTTCTTC.

The V and J genes are TRBV10-3 and TRBJ2-3; D not certain. Germline lookup yields CDR1 ENHRY and CDR2 SYGVKD. Trimming cost V 3 bases and J 0 bases, with 1 base left between them. CDR3 length: 12 residues. CDR3 DNA: TGTGCCATCAGTGAAAGCACAGATACGCAGTATTTT. It translates to CAISESTDTQYF.

This clone occurred a few times. The chain links TRBV5-6 to TRBJ1-1; 9 nucleotides agree with TRBD1. This CDR3 comprises 14 residues. Per germline, CDR1 SGHDT and CDR2 YYEEEE. The V and J ends lost 2 bases and 3 bases, in that order; junction bases with no gene match: 2. The CDR3 spells CASSFWDRDTEAFF. The DNA of the CDR3 is TGTGCCAGCAGCTTTTGGGACAGGGACACTGAAGCTTTCTTT.

The chain links TRBV6-6 to TRBJ1-5, with D unclear. V shed 5 bases and J shed 5 bases, with 10 bases lying between them. From germline, CDR1 is MNHNY and CDR2 SVGAGI (reference sequence). This CDR3 is built from 13 residues. The CDR3: CASSDTGHQPQHF. The DNA of the CDR3 is TGTGCCAGCAGTGACACCGGGCATCAGCCCCAGCATTTT.

The chain is built from TRBV4-1 and TRBJ2-7; D is perhaps TRBD1 (6 bases). V lost 1 base, J lost 0 bases, and 10 bases lay in between. The length of the CDR3 is 15 residues. The germline V gene has CDR1 MGHRA and CDR2 YSYEKL. The CDR3 loop reads CASSQGYRDSYEQYF. The CDR3 bases are TGCGCCAGCAGCCAAGGCTACAGGGACTCCTACGAGCAGTACTTC.

The rearrangement joins TRBV27 to TRBJ1-1, with D perhaps matching TRBD1 (6 bases). Trimming shortened V by 5 bases and J by 9 bases, and 22 bases separated the two germline ends. CDR1 and CDR2 (germline): MNHEY, SMNVEV (reference sequence). The length of the CDR3 is 15 residues. The DNA of the CDR3 is TGTGCCAGCAGTCCAATAGACGCGACAGGATATAAAGCTTTCTTT. Amino acid sequence: CASSPIDATGYKAFF.

The chain links TRBV7-2 to TRBJ1-5; TRBD1 is a possible D gene (5 bases). The CDR3 runs 14 residues. The ends were cut back, 4 bases at V and 8 bases at J, with 15 bases in the middle. Germline CDR1 and CDR2: SGHTA and FQGNSA. Here the CDR3 reads CASSSGTGHKPQHF. The CDR3 DNA reads TGTGCCAGCAGCTCCGGGACGGGCCATAAGCCCCAGCATTTT.

The chain combines TRBV5-1 with TRBJ2-7; TRBD1 matches at 7 bases. This CDR3 is built from 14 residues. J gave up 2 bases and V 4 bases, and 6 bases lay outside the gene matches. The V gene's germline CDR1 is SGHRS and CDR2 YFSETQ. The CDR3 here is CASSQQGPAYEQYF. The DNA of the CDR3 is TGCGCCAGCAGCCAACAGGGGCCCGCCTACGAGCAGTACTTC.